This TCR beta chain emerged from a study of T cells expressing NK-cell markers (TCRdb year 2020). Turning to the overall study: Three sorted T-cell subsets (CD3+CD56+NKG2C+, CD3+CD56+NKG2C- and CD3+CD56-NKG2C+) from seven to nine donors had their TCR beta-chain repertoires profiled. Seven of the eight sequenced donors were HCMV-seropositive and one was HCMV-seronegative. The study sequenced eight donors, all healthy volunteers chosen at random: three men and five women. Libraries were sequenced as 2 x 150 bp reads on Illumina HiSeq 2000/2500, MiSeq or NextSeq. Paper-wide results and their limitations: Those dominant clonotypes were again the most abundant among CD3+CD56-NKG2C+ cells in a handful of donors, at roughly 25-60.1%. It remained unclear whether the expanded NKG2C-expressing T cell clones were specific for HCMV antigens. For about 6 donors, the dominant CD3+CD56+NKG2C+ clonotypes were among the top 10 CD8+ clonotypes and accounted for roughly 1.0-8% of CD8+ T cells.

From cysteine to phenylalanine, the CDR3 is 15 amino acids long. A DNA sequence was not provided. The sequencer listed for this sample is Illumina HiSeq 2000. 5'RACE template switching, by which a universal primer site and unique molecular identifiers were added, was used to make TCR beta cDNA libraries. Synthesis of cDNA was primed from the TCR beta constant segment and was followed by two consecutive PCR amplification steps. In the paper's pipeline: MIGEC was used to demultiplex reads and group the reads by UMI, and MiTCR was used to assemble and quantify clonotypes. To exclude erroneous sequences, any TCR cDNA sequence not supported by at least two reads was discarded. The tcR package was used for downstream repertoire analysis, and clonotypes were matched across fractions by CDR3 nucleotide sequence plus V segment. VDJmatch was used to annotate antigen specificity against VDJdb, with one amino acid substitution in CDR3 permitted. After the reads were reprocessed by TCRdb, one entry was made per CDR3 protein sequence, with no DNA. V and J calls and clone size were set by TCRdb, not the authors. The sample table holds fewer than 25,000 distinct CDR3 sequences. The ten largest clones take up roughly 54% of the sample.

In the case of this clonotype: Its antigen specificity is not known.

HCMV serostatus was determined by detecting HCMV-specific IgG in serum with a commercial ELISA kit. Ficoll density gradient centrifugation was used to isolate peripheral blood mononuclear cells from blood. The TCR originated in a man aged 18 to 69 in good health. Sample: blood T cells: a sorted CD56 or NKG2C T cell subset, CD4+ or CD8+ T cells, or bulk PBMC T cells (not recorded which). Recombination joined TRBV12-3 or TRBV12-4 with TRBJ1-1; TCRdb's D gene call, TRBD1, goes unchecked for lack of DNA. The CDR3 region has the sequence CASSGTLSLNTEAFF.